This T cell receptor beta chain was recovered during a study of shared clonotypes between healthy human individuals. The overall study: Each donor had three CD4 naive, three CD4 memory, two CD8 naive and one CD8 memory plate. Study-wide findings and caveats: Clonotype sharing among donors was expected to depend on sequencing depth.

With regard to this clone: Its antigen is unidentified.

Trimming left V 2 bases short and J 0 bases short, with 12 bases between. CDR1 is SEHNR, CDR2 FQNEAQ, per germline (reference sequence). The CDR3 is 16 amino acids. Assay used: immunoSEQ multiplex PCR; TCRdb lists only in-frame clones, some missing. The table records over 950,000 clones, roughly 80% of them present only once. The source of this sequence is a man younger than 35 in good health. Some clones in this sample may be carry-over from other donors' samples. Sequencing was done on a sample of memory CD4+ T cells from PBMCs. As for subset: CD45RA-negative fraction. The gene calls are TRBV7-9 and TRBJ2-3; D remains ambiguous. The CDR3 nucleotides are TGTGCCAGCAGCTTAAAAGATATTCCCAGCACAGATACGCAGTATTTT. Its translation: CASSLKDIPSTDTQYF.